This T cell receptor (beta chain) originates from a study of blood T cell dynamics during melanoma immunotherapy. Across the study: Standard first-line treatment here was pembrolizumab or nivolumab plus ipilimumab in metastatic melanoma. Study observations and caveats: Unlike progressors, later disease-control patients had W3 repertoires gaining clonality or diversity. It remained unknown if the driving T cell clones were melanoma-specific.

Time point described: week 3, after first cycle of checkpoint inhibitor. Sampling occurred pretreatment (T0) and at week 3 (W3), after cycle one of checkpoint blockade. TCRdb's copy holds only in-frame clones and misses some; the assay was immunoSEQ multiplex PCR. Here the sample spans some 11,000 clones, 80% being singletons. As regards this clone: Its specificity is not known.

This CDR3 region has 16 residues. From germline, CDR1 is LGHNA and CDR2 YSLEER. The chain is built from TRBV4-3 and TRBJ2-5, with D possibly TRBD1 on 6 matching bases. The last part of the DNA fits TRBJ2-7 better; the J call may be wrong. The origin of this receptor is a human donor with melanoma. Sequencing was performed on blood, taken from a patient treated with checkpoint blockade. CDR3 region: CASSQDPGQGSDEQYF. CDR3 sequence (DNA): TGCGCCAGCAGCCAAGACCCTGGGCAGGGGAGTGACGAGCAGTACTTC.